This note documents a single TCR beta chain sequence. Its antigen is unknown. The sample originates from a study of OX40 agonist ivuxolimab in advanced cancers. About the research overall: Therapy given before enrollment (anti-PD-1, anti-PD-L1 or anti-CTLA-4) was allowed, and roughly 42% had some. Study-wide points: The investigators did not determine what antigen specificity the expanded peripheral T cells had.

Assay: immunoSEQ multiplex PCR; the TCRdb copy retains only in-frame clones and omits some. The repertoire consists of about 7,200 clones, with 74% occurring once and the leading ten covering 25%. Trimming removed 0 bases at V and 5 bases at J, with 2 bases between. This CDR3 comprises 11 residues. CDR1 and CDR2 (germline): DFQATT, SNEGSKA (reference sequence). Systemic immunosuppression or a history of autoimmune disease excluded patients. The sample was CD4+ or CD8+ T cells sorted from blood, taken in a trial of the OX40 agonist ivuxolimab. The chain links TRBV20-1 to TRBJ2-1; D not certain. The sequence was collected from an adult with an advanced solid tumor such as melanoma, head and neck, liver or kidney cancer. DNA for the CDR3: TGCAGTGCTAGAGAGAACAATGAGCAGTTCTTC. This translates into CSARENNEQFF.